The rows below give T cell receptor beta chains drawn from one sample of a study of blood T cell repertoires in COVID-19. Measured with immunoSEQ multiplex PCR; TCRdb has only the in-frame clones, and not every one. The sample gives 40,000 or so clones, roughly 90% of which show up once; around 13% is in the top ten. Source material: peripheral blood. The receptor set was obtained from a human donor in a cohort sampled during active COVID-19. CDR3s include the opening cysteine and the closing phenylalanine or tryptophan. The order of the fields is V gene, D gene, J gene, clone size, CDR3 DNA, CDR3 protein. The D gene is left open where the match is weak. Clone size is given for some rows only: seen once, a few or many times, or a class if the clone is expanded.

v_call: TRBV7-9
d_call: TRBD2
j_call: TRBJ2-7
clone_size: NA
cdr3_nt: TGTGCCAGCAGCACCCTAGCGGGAGACTACGAGCAGTACTTC
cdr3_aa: CASSTLAGDYEQYF

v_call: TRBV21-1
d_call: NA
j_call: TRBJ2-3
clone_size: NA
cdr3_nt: TGTGCCAGACCGCCTAGCGGGAGGTTTGGCACAGATACGCAGTATTTT
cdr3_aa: CARPPSGRFGTDTQYF

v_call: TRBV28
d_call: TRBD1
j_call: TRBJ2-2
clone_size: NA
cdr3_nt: TGTGCCAGCAGTTCAAAATTACAGGGGGGCGGGGAGCTGTTTTTT
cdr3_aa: CASSSKLQGGGELFF

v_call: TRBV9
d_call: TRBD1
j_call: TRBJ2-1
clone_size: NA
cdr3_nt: TGTGCCAGCAGCGTATCGGGACAGGGGTACAATGAGCAGTTCTTC
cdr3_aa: CASSVSGQGYNEQFF

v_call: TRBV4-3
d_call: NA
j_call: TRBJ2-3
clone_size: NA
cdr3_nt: TGCGCCAGCAGCCAAGCCTACGTAGAGGCAGATACGCAGTATTTT
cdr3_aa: CASSQAYVEADTQYF

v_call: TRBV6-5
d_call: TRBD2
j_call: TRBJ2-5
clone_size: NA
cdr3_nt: TGTGCCACCCGGACTAGCGTTGAGACCCAGTACTTC
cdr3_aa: CATRTSVETQYF

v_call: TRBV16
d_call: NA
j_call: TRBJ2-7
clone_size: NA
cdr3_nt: TGTGCCAGCAGCCAATCCCCGGGACTGGTCTCCTACGAGCAGTACTTC
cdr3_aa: CASSQSPGLVSYEQYF

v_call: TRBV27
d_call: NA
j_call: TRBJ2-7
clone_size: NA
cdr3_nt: TGTGCCAGCAGTTTAGGGATTGGGGGGGGCCCCTACGAGCAGTACTTC
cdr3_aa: CASSLGIGGGPYEQYF

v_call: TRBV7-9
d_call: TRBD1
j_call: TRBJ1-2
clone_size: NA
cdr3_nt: TGTGCCAGCAGCCTAGGACAGGCCGCCCGACGTTATGGCTACACCTTC
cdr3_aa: CASSLGQAARRYGYTF

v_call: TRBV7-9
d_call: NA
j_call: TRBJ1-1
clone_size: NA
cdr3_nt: TGTGCCAGCAGCACCCAACCGGGACAATTAGACACTGAAGCTTTCTTT
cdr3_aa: CASSTQPGQLDTEAFF

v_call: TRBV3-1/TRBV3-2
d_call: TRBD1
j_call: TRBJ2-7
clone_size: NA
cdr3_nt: TGTGCCAGCACTGGGACAGGGGGTACCGAGCAGTACTTC
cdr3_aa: CASTGTGGTEQYF

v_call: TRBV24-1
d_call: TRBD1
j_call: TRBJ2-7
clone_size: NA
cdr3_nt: TGTGCCACCAGATCCGGGACAGGGTTATTC
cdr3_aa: CATRSGTGLF

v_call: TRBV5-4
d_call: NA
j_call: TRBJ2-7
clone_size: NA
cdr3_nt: TGTGCCAGCAGCTTGGACGGAGCCTACGAGCAGTACTTC
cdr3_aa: CASSLDGAYEQYF

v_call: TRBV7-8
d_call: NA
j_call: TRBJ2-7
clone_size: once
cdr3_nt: TGTGCCAGCAGCTTTGGAGGATCCTACGAGCAGTACTTC
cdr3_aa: CASSFGGSYEQYF

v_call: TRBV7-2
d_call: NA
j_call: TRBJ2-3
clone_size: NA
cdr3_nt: TGTGCCAGCAGCTCCGCATACAGTAGCACAGATACGCAGTATTTT
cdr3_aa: CASSSAYSSTDTQYF

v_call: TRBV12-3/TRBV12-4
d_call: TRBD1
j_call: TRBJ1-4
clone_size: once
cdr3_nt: TGTGCCAGCAGAATGACAGGGACCGAAAAACTGTTTTTT
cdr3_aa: CASRMTGTEKLFF

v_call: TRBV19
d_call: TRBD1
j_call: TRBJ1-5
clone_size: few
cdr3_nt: TGTGCCAGTAGTACCCAGACAGGGCTAAGCAATCAGCCCCAGCATTTT
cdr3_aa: CASSTQTGLSNQPQHF

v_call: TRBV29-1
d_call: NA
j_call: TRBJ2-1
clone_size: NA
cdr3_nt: TGCAGCACGCGGGGTAGCTCCTACAATGAGCAGTTCTTC
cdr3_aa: CSTRGSSYNEQFF

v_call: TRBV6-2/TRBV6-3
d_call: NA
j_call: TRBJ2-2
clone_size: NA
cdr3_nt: TGTGCCAGCAGTTACGGCGCGGTGGACACCGGGGAGCTGTTTTTT
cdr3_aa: CASSYGAVDTGELFF

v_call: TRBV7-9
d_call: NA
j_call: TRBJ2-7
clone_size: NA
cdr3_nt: TGTGCCAGCAGCTTAGGAGGGACTTTCCTGACCTACGAGCAGTACTTC
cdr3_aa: CASSLGGTFLTYEQYF

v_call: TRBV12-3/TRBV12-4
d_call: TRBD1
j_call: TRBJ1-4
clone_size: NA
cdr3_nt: TGTGCCAGCAGCCCGGGACAGGGAGGAAAACTGTTTTTT
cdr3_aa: CASSPGQGGKLFF